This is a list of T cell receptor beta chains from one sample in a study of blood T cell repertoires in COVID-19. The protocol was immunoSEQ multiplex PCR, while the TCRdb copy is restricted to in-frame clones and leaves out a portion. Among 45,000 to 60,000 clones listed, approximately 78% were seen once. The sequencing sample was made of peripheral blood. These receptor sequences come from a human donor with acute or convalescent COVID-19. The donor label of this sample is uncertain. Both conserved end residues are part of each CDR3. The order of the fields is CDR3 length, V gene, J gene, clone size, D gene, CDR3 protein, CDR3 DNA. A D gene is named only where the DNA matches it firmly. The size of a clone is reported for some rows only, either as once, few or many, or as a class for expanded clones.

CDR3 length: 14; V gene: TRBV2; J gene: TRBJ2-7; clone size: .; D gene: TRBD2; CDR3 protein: CASRRLAGVEEQYF; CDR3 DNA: TGTGCCAGCAGACGCCTAGCGGGGGTGGAGGAGCAGTACTTC
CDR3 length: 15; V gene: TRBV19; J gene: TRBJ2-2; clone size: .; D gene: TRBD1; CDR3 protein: CASTVGQGSTGELFF; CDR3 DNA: TGTGCCAGTACGGTGGGACAGGGTAGCACCGGGGAGCTGTTTTTT
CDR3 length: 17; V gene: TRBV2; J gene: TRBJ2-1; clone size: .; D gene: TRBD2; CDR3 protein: CASSEVYGGSGRIEQFF; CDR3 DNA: TGTGCCAGCAGTGAAGTTTATGGTGGTAGCGGGAGAATTGAGCAGTTCTTC
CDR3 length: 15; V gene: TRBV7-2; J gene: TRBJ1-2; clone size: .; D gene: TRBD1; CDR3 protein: CASSLDRVGYEGYTF; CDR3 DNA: TGTGCCAGCAGCCTCGACAGGGTCGGTTATGAAGGCTACACCTTC
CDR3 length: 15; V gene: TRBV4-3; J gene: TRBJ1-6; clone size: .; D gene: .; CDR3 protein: CASSQGIELNSPLHF; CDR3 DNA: TGCGCCAGCAGCCAAGGAATAGAGCTTAATTCACCCCTCCACTTT
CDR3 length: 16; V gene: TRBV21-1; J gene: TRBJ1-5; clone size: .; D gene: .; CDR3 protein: CASSKGGGKSNQPQHF; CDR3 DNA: TGTGCCAGCAGCAAAGGGGGCGGGAAGAGCAATCAGCCCCAGCATTTT
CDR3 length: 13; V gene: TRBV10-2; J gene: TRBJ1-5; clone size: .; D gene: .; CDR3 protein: CASSGSGGQPQHF; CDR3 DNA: TGCGCCAGCAGTGGGTCGGGGGGTCAGCCCCAGCATTTT
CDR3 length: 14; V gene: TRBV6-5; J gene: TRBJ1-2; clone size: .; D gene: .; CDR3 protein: CASTEEGGGYGYTF; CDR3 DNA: TGTGCCAGCACCGAGGAAGGCGGGGGGTATGGCTACACCTTC
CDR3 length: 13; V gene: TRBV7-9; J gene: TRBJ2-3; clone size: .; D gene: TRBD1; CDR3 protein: CASRPPTGYTQYF; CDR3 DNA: TGTGCCAGCAGACCCCCGACAGGGTATACGCAGTATTTT
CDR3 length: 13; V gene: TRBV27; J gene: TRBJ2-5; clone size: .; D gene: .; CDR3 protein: CASSNGGPGTQYF; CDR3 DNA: TGTGCCAGCAGTAACGGGGGGCCAGGGACCCAGTACTTC
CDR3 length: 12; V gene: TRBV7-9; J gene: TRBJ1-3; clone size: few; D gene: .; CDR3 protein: CASSLDLNTIYF; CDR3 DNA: TGTGCCAGCAGCTTAGATCTAAACACCATATATTTT
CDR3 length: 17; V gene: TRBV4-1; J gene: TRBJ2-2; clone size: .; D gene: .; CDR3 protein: CASSPPSRVKVGGELFF; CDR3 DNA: TGCGCCAGCAGCCCCCCGTCCAGGGTTAAAGTCGGCGGGGAGCTGTTTTTT
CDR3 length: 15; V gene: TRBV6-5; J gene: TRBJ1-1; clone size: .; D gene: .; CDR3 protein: CASSYSAGLNTEAFF; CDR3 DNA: TGTGCCAGCAGTTACTCTGCAGGGCTGAACACTGAAGCTTTCTTT
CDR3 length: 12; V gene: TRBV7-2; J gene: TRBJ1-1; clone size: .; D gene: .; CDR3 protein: CASSLGVSEAFF; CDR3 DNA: TGTGCCAGCAGCTTAGGCGTGTCTGAAGCTTTCTTT
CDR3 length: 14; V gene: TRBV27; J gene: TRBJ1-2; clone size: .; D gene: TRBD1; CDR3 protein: CASNIRRGDNGYTF; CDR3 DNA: TGTGCCAGCAATATTCGCAGGGGGGATAATGGCTACACCTTC
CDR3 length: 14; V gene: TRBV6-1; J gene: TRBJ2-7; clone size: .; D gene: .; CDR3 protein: CASSEEGRSYEQYF; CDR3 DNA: TGTGCCAGCAGTGAAGAAGGCAGGTCCTACGAGCAGTACTTC
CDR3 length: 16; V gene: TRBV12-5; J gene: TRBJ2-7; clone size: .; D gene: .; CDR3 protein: CARTTPLGVSSYEQYF; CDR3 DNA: TGTGCTAGGACTACCCCGTTGGGAGTAAGCTCCTACGAGCAGTACTTC
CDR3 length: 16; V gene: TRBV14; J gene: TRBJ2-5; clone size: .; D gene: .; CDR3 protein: CASSQALPSQKETQYF; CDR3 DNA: TGTGCCAGCAGCCAAGCCCTTCCGTCACAGAAAGAGACCCAGTACTTC
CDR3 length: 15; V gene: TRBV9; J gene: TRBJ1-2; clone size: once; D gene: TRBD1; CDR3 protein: CASSVLGQGTGGYTF; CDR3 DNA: TGTGCCAGCAGCGTTTTAGGACAGGGGACGGGCGGCTACACCTTC
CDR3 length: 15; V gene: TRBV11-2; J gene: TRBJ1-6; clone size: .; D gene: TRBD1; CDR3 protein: CASSLTARGNSALHF; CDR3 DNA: TGTGCCAGCAGCTTGACTGCCAGGGGGAACTCGGCCCTCCACTTT
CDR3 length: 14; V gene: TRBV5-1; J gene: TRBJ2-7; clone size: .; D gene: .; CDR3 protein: CASSLDGLTYEQYF; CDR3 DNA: TGCGCCAGCAGCTTAGACGGACTTACCTACGAGCAGTACTTC
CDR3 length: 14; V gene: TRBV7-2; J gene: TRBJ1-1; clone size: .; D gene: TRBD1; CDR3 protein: CASSANRGQTEAFF; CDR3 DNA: TGTGCCAGCAGCGCCAACAGGGGGCAAACTGAAGCTTTCTTT
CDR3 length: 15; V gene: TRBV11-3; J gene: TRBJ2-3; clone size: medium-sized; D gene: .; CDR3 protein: CASSASVASTDTQYF; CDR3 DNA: TGTGCCAGCAGCGCCAGCGTAGCTAGCACAGATACGCAGTATTTT
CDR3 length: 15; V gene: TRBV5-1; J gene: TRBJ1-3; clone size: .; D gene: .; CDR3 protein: CASSLAASSGNTIYF; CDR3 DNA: TGCGCCAGCTCCCTGGCGGCTAGCTCTGGAAACACCATATATTTT
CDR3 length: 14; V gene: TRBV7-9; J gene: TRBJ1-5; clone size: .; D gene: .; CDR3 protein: CASSQDRVNQPQHF; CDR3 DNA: TGTGCCAGCAGCCAGGACAGAGTTAATCAGCCCCAGCATTTT
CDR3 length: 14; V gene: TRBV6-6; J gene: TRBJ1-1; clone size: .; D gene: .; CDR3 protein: CASSYPERSTEAFF; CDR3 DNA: TGTGCCAGCAGTTACCCAGAAAGGAGCACTGAAGCTTTCTTT
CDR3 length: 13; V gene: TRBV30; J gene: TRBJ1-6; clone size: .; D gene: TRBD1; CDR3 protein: CAWSLTGDSPLHF; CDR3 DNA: TGTGCCTGGAGCTTGACAGGGGACTCACCCCTCCACTTT
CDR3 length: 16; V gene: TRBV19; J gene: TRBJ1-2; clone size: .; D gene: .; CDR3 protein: CASSIGSGREIDGYTF; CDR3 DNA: TGTGCCAGTAGTATAGGGTCGGGCAGGGAAATAGATGGCTACACCTTC
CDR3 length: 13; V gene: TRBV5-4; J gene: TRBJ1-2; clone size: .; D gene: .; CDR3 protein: CASSSGVSPGYTF; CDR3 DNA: TGTGCCAGCAGCTCGGGGGTCTCTCCAGGCTACACCTTC
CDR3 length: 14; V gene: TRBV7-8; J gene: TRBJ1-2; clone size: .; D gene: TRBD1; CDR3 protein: CASSWRQGESGYTF; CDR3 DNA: TGTGCCAGCAGCTGGAGACAGGGAGAGAGTGGCTACACCTTC
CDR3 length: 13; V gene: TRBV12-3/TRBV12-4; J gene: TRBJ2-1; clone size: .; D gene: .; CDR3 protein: CASSLGRNNEQFF; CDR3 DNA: TGTGCCAGCAGTTTAGGTAGAAACAATGAGCAGTTCTTC
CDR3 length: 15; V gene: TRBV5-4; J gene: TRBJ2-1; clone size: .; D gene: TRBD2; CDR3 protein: CASSLGLAGDNEQFF; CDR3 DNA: TGTGCCAGCAGCTTGGGGCTAGCGGGAGACAATGAGCAGTTCTTC
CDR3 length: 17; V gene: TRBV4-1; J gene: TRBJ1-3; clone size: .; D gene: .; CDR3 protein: CASSQDEEGNSGNTIYF; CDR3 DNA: TGCGCCAGCAGCCAAGATGAGGAGGGAAACTCTGGAAACACCATATATTTT
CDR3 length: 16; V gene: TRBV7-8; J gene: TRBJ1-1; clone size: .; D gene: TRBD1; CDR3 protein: CASSSDRVAPGTEAFF; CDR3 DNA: TGTGCCAGCAGCTCGGACAGGGTCGCCCCGGGGACTGAAGCTTTCTTT
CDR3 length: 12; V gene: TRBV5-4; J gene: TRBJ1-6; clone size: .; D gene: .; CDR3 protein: CASTNEKSPLHF; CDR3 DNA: TGTGCCAGCACTAACGAGAAGTCACCCCTCCACTTT
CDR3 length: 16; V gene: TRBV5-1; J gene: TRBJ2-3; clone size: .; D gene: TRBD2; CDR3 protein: CASRGSSGGYTDTQYF; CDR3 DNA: TGCGCCAGCAGAGGCTCTAGCGGGGGTTACACAGATACGCAGTATTTT
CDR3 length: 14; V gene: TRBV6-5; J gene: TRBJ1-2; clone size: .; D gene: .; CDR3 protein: CASSYSRDNYGYTF; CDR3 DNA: TGTGCCAGCAGTTACTCCCGGGATAACTATGGCTACACCTTC
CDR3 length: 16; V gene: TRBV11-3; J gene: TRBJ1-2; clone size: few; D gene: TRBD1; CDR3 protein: CASSLGGDRTIYGYTF; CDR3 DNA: TGTGCCAGCAGCTTAGGTGGGGACAGAACAATCTATGGCTACACCTTC
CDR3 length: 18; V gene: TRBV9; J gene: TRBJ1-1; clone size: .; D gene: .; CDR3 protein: CASSVATSGGRMNTEAFF; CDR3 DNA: TGTGCCAGCAGCGTAGCTACATCGGGGGGCAGAATGAACACTGAAGCTTTCTTT
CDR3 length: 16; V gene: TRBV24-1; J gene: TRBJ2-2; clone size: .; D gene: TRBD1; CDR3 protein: CATSDPTGGNTGELFF; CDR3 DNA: TGTGCCACCAGTGACCCTACAGGGGGAAACACCGGGGAGCTGTTTTTT
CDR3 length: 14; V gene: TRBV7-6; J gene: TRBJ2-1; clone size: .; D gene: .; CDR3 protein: CASSLGQWDNEQFF; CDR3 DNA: TGTGCCAGCAGCTTGGGGCAGTGGGACAATGAGCAGTTCTTC
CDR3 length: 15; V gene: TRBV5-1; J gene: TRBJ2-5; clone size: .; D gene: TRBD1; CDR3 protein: CASSLATGGQETQYF; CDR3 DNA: TGCGCCAGCAGCTTGGCGACAGGGGGGCAAGAGACCCAGTACTTC
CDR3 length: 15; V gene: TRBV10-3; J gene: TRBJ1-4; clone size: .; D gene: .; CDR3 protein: CAISEGDRSNEKLFF; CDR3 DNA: TGTGCCATCAGTGAAGGCGACAGAAGTAATGAAAAACTGTTTTTT
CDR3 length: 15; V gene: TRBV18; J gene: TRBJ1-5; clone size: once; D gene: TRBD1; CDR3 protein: CASSPPGTVNQPQHF; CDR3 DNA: TGTGCCAGCTCACCCCCCGGGACAGTCAATCAGCCCCAGCATTTT
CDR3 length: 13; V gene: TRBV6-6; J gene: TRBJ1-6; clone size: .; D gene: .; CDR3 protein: CASNDRVGSPLHF; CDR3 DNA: TGTGCCAGCAACGACAGAGTTGGTTCACCCCTCCACTTT
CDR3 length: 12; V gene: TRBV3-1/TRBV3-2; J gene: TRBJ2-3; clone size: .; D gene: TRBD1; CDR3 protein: CASSRQGSTQYF; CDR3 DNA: TGTGCCAGCAGCCGACAGGGTTCGACGCAGTATTTT
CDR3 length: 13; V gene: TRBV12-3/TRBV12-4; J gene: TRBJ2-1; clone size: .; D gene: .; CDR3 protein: CASSLGGGGEQFF; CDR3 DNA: TGTGCCAGCAGCCTCGGAGGAGGAGGCGAGCAGTTCTTC
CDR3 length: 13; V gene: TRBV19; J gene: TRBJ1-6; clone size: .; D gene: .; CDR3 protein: CATAGTAYSPLHF; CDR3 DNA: TGTGCCACCGCCGGGACTGCTTATTCACCCCTCCACTTT
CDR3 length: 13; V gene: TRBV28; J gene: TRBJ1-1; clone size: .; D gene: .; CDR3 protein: CASRGGAGTEAFF; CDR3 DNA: TGTGCCAGCAGGGGGGGGGCCGGCACTGAAGCTTTCTTT
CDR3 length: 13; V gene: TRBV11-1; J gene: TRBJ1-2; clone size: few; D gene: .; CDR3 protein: CASSLGLNYGYTF; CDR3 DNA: TGTGCCAGCAGCTTAGGCCTAAACTATGGCTACACCTTC
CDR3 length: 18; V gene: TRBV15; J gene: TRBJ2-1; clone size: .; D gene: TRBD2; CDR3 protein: CATSRESDGLAGYNEQFF; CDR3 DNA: TGTGCCACCAGCAGAGAGAGTGATGGACTAGCGGGCTACAATGAGCAGTTCTTC
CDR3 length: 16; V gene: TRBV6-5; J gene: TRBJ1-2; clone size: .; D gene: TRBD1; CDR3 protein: CASSYSLSGGNYGYTF; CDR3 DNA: TGTGCCAGCAGTTACTCGTTGTCAGGGGGGAACTATGGCTACACCTTC
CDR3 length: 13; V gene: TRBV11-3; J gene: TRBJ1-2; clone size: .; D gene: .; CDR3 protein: CASSPDRLYGYTF; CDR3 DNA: TGTGCCAGCAGCCCGGACAGACTATATGGCTACACCTTC
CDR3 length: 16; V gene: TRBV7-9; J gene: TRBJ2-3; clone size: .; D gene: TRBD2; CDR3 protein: CASSGSGAGDTDTQYF; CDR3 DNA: TGTGCCAGCAGCGGTAGCGGGGCAGGGGACACAGATACGCAGTATTTT
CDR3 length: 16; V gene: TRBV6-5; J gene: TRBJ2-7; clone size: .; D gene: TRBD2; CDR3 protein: CASSYRKTSGFREQYF; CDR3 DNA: TGTGCCAGCAGTTACAGGAAAACTAGCGGGTTTAGGGAGCAGTACTTC
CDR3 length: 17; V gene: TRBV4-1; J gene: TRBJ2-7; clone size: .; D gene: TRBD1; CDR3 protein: CASSQVHTGDSSYEQYF; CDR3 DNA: TGCGCCAGCAGCCAAGTCCACACAGGGGATTCTTCCTACGAGCAGTACTTC
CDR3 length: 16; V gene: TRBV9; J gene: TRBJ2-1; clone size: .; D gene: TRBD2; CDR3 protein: CASSPRTSGRVNEQFF; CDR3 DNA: TGTGCCAGCAGCCCCCGGACTAGCGGGAGGGTAAATGAGCAGTTCTTC